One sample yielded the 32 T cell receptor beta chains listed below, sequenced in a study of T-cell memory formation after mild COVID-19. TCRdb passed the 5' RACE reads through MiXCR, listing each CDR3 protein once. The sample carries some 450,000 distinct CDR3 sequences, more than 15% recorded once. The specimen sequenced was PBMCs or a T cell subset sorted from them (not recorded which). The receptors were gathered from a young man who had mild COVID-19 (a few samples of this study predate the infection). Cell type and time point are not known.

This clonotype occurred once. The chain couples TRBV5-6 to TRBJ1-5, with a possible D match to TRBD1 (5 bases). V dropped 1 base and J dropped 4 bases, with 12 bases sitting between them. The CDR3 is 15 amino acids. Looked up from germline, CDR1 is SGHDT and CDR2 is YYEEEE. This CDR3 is CASSLWGRINQPQHF. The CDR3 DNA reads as TGTGCCAGCAGCTTGTGGGGGAGAATTAATCAGCCCCAGCATTTT.

DNA for the CDR3: TGCAGCGTGGCCCCGGGACAGAGCACAGATACGCAGTATTTT. This gives the protein CSVAPGQSTDTQYF. The rearrangement joins TRBV29-1 to TRBJ2-3, with 7 bases aligning to TRBD1. Trimming removed 6 bases from V and 0 bases from J; junction bases left unmatched: 6. This CDR3 spans 14 amino acids. Germline CDR1 SQVTM, CDR2 ANQGSEA.

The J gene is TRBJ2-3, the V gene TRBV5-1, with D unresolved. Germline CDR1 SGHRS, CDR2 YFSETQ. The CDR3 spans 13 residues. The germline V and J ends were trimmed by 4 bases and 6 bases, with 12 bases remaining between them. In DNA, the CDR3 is TGCGCCAGCAGCCTTCACGGGTCGGATACGCAGTATTTT. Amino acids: CASSLHGSDTQYF.

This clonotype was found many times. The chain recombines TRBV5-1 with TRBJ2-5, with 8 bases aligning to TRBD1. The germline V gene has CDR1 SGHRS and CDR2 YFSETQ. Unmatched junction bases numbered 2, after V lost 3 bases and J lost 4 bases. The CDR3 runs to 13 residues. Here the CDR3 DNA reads TGCGCCAGCAGCTCACAGGGGGGAGAGACCCAGTACTTC. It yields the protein CASSSQGGETQYF.

The CDR3 DNA reads TGCAGTGCTAAGATCCCGACGATCACTGAAGCTTTCTTT. Translation gives CSAKIPTITEAFF. The rearrangement uses TRBV20-1 and TRBJ1-1; D not certain. Germline lookup yields CDR1 DFQATT and CDR2 SNEGSKA (reference sequence). The CDR3 has 13 amino acids. V was trimmed by 4 bases and J by 4 bases, leaving 13 bases between them.

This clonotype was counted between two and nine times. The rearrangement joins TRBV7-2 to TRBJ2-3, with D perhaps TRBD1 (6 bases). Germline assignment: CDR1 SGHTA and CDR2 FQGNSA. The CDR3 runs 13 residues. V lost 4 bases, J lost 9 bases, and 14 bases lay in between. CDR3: CASSSGQYGTQYF. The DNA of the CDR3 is TGTGCCAGCAGCTCCGGACAGTACGGGACGCAGTATTTT.

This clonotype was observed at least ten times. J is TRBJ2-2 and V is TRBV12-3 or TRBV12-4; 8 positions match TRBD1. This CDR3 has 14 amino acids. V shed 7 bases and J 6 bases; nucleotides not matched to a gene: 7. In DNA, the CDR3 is TGTGCCAGCACCTGGACAGGGCGGCCCGGGGAGCTGTTTTTT. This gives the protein CASTWTGRPGELFF.

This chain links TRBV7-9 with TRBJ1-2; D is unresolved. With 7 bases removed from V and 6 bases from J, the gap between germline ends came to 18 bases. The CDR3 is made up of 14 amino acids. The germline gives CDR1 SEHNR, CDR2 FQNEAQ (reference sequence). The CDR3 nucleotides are TGTGCCAGCACGAGTTCATACGGGATTGATGGCTACACCTTC. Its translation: CASTSSYGIDGYTF.

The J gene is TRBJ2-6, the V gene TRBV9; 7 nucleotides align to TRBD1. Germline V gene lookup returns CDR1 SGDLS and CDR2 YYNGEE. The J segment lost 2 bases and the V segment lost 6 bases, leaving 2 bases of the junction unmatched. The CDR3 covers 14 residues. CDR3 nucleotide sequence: TGTGCCAGCACCACAGGGGCTGGGGCCAACGTCCTGACTTTC. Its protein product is CASTTGAGANVLTF.

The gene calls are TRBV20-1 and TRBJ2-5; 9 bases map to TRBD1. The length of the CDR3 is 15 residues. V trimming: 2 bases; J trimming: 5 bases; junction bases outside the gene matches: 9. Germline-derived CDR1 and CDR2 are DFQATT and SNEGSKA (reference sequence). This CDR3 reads CSARPPGTGMETQYF. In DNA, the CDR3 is TGCAGTGCTAGACCCCCCGGGACAGGGATGGAGACCCAGTACTTC.

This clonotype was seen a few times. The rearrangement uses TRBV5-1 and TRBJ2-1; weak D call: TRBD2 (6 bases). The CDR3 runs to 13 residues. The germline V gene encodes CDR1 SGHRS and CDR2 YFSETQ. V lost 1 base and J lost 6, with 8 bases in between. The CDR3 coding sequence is TGCGCCAGCAGCTTGCGGGGGTTCAATGAGCAGTTCTTC. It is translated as CASSLRGFNEQFF.

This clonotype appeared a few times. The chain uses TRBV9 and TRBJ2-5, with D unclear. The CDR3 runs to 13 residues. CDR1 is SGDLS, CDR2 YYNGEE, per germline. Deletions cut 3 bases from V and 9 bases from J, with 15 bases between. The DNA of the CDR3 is TGTGCCAGCAGCGCCGGCCCCGTGGCGGCCCAGTACTTC. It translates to CASSAGPVAAQYF.

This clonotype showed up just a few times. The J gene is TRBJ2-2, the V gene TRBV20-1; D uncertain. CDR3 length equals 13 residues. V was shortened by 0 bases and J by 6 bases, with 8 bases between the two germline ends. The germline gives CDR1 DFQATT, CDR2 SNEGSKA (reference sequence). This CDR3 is CSARDIAAGELFF. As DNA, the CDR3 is TGCAGTGCTAGAGATATTGCGGCCGGGGAGCTGTTTTTT.

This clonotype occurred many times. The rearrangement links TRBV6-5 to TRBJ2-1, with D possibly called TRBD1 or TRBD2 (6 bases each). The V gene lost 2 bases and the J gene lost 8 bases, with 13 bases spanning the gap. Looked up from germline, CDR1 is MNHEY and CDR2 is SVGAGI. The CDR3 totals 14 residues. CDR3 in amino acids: CASSYGGPWDEQFF. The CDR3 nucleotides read TGTGCCAGCAGTTACGGGGGGCCTTGGGATGAGCAGTTCTTC.

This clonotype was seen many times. The CDR3 bases are TGCGCCAGCGGGGATCCGGGACAGCCAGCGGATACGCAGTATTTT. Translation gives CASGDPGQPADTQYF. The gene calls are TRBV23-1 and TRBJ2-3; 7 nucleotides line up with TRBD1. TRBV23-1 belongs to the ORF category, with a function that is uncertain. This CDR3 has 15 amino acids. The V segment lost 8 bases and the J segment 6 bases; nucleotides outside the gene matches: 14.

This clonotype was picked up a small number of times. The CDR3 loop reads CASTKTSGYNEQFF. Here the CDR3 DNA reads TGTGCCAGCACGAAGACTAGCGGCTACAATGAGCAGTTCTTC. The rearrangement uses TRBV7-2 and TRBJ2-1; 9 nucleotides agree with TRBD2. Trimming cost V 7 bases and J 3 bases; bases outside gene matches: 4. The CDR3 is made up of 14 amino acids. Germline CDR1 SGHTA, CDR2 FQGNSA. Full variable domain (rest looked up from reference TRBV7-2 and TRBJ2-1): GAGVSQSPSNKVTEKGKDVELRCDPISGHTALYWYRQSLGQGLEFLIYFQGNSAPDKSGLPSDRFSAERTGGSVSTLTIQRTQQEDSAVYLCASTKTSGYNEQFFGPGTRLTVL.

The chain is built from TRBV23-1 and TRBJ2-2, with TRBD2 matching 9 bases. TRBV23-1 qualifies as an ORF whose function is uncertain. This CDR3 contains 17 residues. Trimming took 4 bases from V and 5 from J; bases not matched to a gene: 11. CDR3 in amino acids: CASSPSPGLARTGELFF. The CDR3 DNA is TGCGCCAGCAGTCCGTCCCCCGGACTAGCGAGAACCGGGGAGCTGTTTTTT.

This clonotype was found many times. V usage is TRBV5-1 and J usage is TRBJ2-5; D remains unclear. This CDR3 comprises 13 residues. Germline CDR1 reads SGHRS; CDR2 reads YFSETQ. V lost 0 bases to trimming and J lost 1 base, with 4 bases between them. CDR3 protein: CASSLGVQETQYF. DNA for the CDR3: TGCGCCAGCAGCTTGGGAGTCCAAGAGACCCAGTACTTC.

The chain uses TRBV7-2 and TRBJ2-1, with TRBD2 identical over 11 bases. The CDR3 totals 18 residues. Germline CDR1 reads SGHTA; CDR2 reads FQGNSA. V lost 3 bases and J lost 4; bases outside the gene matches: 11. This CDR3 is CASSFQSVAGGLYNEQFF. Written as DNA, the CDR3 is TGTGCCAGCAGCTTCCAGTCGGTAGCGGGGGGGCTGTACAATGAGCAGTTCTTC.

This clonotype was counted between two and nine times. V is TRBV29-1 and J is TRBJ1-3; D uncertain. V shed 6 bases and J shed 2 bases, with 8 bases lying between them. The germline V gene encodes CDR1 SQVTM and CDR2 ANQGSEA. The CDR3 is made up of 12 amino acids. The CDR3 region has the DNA TGCAGCGTAGACGGACCTGGAAACACCATATATTTT. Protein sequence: CSVDGPGNTIYF.

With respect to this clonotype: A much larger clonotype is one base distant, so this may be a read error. The CDR3 protein is CASSLDRSTEAFF. The CDR3 region has the DNA TGTGCCAGCAGCCTGGACAGGAGCACTGAAGCTTTCTTT. The V call is TRBV7-2, the J call TRBJ1-1; 7 bases align to TRBD1. Per the germline V gene, CDR1 is SGHTA and CDR2 is FQGNSA. V lost 5 bases, J lost 4 bases, and 4 bases stayed unmatched. The CDR3 runs to 13 residues.

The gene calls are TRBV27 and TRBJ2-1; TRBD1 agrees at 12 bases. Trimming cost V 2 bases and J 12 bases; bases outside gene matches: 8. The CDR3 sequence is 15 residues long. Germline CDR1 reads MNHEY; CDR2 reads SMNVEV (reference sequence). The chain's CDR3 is CASSLGGTGGGRQFF. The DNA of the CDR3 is TGTGCCAGCAGTTTAGGCGGGACAGGGGGCGGGAGGCAGTTCTTC.

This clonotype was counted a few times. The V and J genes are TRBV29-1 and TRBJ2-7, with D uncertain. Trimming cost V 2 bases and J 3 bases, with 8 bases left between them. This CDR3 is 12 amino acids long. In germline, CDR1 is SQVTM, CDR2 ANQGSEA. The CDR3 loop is CSVEQTDYEQYF. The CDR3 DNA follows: TGCAGCGTTGAACAGACGGACTACGAGCAGTACTTC.

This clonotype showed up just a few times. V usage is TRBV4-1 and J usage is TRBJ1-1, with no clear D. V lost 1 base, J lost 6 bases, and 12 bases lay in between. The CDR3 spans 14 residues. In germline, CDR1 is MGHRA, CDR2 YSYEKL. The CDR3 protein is CASSQVPADPEAFF. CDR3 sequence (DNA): TGCGCCAGCAGCCAAGTTCCCGCAGATCCTGAAGCTTTCTTT.

The chain's CDR3 is CASSLLTGGYEQYV. CDR3 bases: TGTGCCAGCAGCTTGCTGACAGGGGGCTACGAGCAGTACGTC. The rearrangement links TRBV5-5 to TRBJ2-7; TRBD1 agrees at 9 bases. Germline lookup yields CDR1 SGHKS and CDR2 YYEKEE (reference sequence). The CDR3 totals 14 residues. V shed 1 base, J shed 3 bases, and the junction held 2 bases outside the gene matches.

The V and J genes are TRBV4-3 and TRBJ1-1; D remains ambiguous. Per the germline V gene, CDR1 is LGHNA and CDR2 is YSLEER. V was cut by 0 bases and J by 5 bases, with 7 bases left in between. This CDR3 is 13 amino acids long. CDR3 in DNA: TGCGCCAGCAGCCAAGATGAAAGGACTGAAGCTTTCTTT. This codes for CASSQDERTEAFF.

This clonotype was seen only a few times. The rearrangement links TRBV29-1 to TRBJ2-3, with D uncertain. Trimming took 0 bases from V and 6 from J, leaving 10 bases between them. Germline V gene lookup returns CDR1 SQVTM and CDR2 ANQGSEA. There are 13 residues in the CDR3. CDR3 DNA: TGCAGCGTTGAAGAGCGCCGGCGGGATACGCAGTATTTT. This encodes CSVEERRRDTQYF.

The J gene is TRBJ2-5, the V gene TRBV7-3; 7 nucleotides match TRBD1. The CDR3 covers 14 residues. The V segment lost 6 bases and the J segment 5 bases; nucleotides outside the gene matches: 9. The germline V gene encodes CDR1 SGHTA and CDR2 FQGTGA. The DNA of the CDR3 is TGTGCCAGCAGTCCTACTGGGACAGACGAGACCCAGTACTTC. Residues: CASSPTGTDETQYF.

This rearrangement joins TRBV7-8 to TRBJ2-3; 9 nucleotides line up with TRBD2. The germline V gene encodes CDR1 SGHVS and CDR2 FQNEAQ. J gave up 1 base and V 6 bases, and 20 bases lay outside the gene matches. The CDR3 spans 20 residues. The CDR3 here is CASSPLRLASGDAGTDTQYF. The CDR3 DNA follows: TGTGCCAGCAGTCCCCTCAGGCTAGCTAGCGGGGACGCGGGCACAGATACGCAGTATTTT.

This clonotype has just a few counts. The CDR3 sequence is CASSFVPRNNEQFF. In nucleotides, the CDR3 is TGTGCCAGCAGCTTTGTCCCTAGGAACAATGAGCAGTTCTTC. The V and J genes are TRBV11-2 and TRBJ2-1; D remains ambiguous. Trimming removed 3 bases at V and 5 bases at J, with 11 bases between. In germline, CDR1 is SGHAT, CDR2 FQNNGV. CDR3 size: 14 residues.

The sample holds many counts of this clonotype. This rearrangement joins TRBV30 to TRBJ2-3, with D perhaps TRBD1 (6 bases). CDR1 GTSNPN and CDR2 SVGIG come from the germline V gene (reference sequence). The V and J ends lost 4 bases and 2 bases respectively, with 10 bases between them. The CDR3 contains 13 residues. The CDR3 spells CAWNRDFTDTQYF. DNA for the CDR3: TGTGCCTGGAACAGGGATTTCACAGATACGCAGTATTTT.

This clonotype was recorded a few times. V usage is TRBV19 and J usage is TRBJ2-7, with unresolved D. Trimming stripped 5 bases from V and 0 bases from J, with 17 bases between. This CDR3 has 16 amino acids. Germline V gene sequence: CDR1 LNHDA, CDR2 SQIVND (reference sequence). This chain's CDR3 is CASSVRNRVSSYEQYF. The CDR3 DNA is TGTGCCAGTAGTGTCCGAAACCGGGTCAGCTCCTACGAGCAGTACTTC.